This T cell receptor (beta chain) derives from a study of T cells in Graves' hyperthyroidism and ophthalmopathy. This clonotype was seen ten or more times. From RNA transcripts, TCR beta CDR3 regions were amplified. When the TCR CDR3 underwent first-round RT-PCR, the HTBI primer set was used. TCRdb itself ran the multiplex PCR reads through MiXCR, one entry per CDR3 protein. The data show approximately 430,000 distinct CDR3 sequences, 15% to 19% seen once. The CDR3 runs to 15 residues. Deletions cut 7 bases from V and 0 bases from J, with 14 bases between. The clonotype originates from a woman aged 18-29 years with Graves' hyperthyroidism. Material for sequencing was blood. This sequence joins TRBV12-3 or TRBV12-4 and TRBJ2-3; D is possibly TRBD2 (6 bases). The CDR3: CASIGTEPSTDTQYF. The CDR3, as DNA: TGTGCCAGCATCGGGACTGAACCTAGCACAGATACGCAGTATTTT.